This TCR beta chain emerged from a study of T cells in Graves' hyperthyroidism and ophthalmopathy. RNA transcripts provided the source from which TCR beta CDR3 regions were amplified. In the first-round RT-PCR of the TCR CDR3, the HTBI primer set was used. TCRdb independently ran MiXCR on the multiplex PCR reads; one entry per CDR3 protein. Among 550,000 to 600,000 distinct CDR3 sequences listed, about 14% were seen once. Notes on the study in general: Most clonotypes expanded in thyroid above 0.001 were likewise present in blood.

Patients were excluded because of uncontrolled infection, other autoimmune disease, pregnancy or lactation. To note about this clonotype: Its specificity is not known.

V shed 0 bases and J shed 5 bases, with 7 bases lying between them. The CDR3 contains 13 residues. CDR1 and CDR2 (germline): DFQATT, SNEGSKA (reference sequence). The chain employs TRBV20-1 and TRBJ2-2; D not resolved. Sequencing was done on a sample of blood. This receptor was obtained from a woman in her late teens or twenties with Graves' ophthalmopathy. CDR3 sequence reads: CSARDLATGELFF. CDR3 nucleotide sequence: TGCAGTGCTAGAGATTTGGCAACCGGGGAGCTGTTTTTT.